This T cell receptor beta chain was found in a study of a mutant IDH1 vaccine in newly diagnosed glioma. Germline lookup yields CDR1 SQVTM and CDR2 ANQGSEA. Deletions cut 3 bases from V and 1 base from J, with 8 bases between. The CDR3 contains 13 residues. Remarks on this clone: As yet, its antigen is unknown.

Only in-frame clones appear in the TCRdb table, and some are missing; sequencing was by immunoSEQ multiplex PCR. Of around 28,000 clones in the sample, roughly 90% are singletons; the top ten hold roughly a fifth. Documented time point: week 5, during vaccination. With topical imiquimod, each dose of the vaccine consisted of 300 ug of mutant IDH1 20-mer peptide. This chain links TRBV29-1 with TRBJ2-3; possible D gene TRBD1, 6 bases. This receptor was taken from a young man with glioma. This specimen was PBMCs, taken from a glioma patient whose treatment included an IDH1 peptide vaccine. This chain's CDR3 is CSVEGHGTDTQYF. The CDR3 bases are TGCAGCGTTGAGGGACACGGCACAGATACGCAGTATTTT.